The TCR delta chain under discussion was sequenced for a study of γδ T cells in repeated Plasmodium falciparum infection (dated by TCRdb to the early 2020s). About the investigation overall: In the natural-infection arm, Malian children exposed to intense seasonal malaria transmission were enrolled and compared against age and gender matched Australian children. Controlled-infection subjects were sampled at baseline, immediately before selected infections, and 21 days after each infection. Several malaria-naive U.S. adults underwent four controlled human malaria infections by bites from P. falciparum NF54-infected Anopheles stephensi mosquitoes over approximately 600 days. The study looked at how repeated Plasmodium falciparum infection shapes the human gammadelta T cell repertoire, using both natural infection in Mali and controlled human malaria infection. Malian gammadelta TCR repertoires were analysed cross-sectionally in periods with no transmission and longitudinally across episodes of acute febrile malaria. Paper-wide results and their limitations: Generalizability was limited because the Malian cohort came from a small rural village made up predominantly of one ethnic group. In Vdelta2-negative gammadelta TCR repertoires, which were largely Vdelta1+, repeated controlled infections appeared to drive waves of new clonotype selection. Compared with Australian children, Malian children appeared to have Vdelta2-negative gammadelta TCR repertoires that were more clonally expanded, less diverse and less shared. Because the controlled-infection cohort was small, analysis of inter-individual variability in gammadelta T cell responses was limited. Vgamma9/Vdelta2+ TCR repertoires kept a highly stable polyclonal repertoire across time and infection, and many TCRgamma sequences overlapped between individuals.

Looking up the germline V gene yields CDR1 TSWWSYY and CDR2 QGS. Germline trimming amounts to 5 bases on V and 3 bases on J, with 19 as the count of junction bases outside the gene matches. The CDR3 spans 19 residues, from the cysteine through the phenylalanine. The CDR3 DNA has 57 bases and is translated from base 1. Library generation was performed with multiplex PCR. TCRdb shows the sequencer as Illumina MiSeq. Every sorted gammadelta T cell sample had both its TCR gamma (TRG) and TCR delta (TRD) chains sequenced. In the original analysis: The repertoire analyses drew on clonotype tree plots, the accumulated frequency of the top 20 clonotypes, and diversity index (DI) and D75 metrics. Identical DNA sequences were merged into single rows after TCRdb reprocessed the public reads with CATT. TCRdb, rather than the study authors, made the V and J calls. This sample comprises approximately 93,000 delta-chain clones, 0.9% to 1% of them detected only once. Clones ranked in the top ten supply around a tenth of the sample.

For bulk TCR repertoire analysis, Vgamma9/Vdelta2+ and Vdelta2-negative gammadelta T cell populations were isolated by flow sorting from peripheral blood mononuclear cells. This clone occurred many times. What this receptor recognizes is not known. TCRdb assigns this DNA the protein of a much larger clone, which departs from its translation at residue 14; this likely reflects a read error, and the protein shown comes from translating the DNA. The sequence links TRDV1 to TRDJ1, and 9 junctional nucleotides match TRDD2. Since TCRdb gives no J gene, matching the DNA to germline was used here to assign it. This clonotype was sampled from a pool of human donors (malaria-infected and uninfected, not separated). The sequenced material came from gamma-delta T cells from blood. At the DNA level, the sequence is TGTGCTCTTGGGTGCTGCCCCTTCCTACGGGGGCCTTACGCCGATAAACTCATCTTT. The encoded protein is CALGCCPFLRGPYADKLIF.